The 31 T cell receptor beta chains listed next were all sequenced from one sample in a study of cytomegalovirus exposure and HLA in healthy donors. Measured with immunoSEQ multiplex PCR; TCRdb has only the in-frame clones, and not every one. Among 250,000 to 400,000 clones listed, roughly 90% were seen once. The sequenced material came from PBMCs. These receptors all stem from a young man in good health and CMV-seronegative.

The chain employs TRBV7-2 and TRBJ2-3; the match to TRBD2 covers 10 bases. CDR3 length equals 18 residues. The germline V gene has CDR1 SGHTA and CDR2 FQGNSA. Trimming cost V 2 bases and J 3 bases; bases outside gene matches: 11. CDR3 sequence (DNA): TGTGCCAGCAGCTTACGGGTAGCGGGGGGCCCTGGTACAGATACGCAGTATTTT. Translating gives CASSLRVAGGPGTDTQYF.

This clone was seen a single time. The rearrangement uses TRBV6-6 and TRBJ1-2, with TRBD1 as a possible D gene (6 bases). Germline V gene lookup returns CDR1 MNHNY and CDR2 SVGAGI (reference sequence). The CDR3 contains 14 residues. V lost 4 bases and J lost 4, with 13 bases in between. The CDR3, as DNA: TGTGCCAGCAGTTTACAGGGTGGGCTCTATGGCTACACCTTC. This gives the protein CASSLQGGLYGYTF.

CDR3 DNA sequence: TGTGCCAGCAGCTTAGGAGGGAGCTCTGGAAACACCATATATTTT. It specifies CASSLGGSSGNTIYF. The chain links TRBV7-9 to TRBJ1-3; D is uncertain. V was pared by 1 base and J by 0 bases, with 7 bases between. The germline gives CDR1 SEHNR, CDR2 FQNEAQ (reference sequence). This CDR3 is built from 15 residues.

This rearrangement joins TRBV25-1 to TRBJ2-5, with 14 bases lining up with TRBD2. V was clipped by 5 bases and J by 5 bases; unmatched bases: 7. CDR3 length equals 16 residues. Germline lookup yields CDR1 MGHDK and CDR2 SYGVNS. This chain's CDR3 is CASSTTSGGGWETQYF. For the CDR3, the DNA is TGTGCCAGCAGTACGACTAGCGGGGGGGGATGGGAGACCCAGTACTTC.

The V gene is TRBV6-6, the J gene TRBJ1-2; the match to TRBD1 covers 10 bases. The trim removed 6 bases at V and 5 bases at J, leaving 12 bases unmatched. Per germline, CDR1 MNHNY and CDR2 SVGAGI (reference sequence). The CDR3 length is 16 residues. This chain's CDR3 is CASSNAETGGGYGYTF. The CDR3 nucleotides read TGTGCCAGCAGCAACGCAGAGACAGGGGGCGGGTATGGCTACACCTTC.

This clone showed up just a few times. The V call is TRBV29-1, the J call TRBJ1-2; D remains unclear. CDR1 and CDR2 (germline): SQVTM, ANQGSEA. This CDR3 has 11 residues. V lost 0 bases and J 6 bases, leaving 5 bases between the germline ends. The DNA of the CDR3 is TGCAGCGTTGAAGATCTACATGGCTACACCTTC. Amino acids: CSVEDLHGYTF.

V usage is TRBV2 and J usage is TRBJ1-4, with 9 bases aligning to TRBD1. J gave up 8 bases and V 5 bases, and 9 bases lay outside the gene matches. Looked up from germline, CDR1 is SNHLY and CDR2 is FYNNEI. This CDR3 is built from 15 residues. The CDR3 region has the DNA TGTGCCAGCAGTTTGGTCGGGACAGGGTGGGAAAAACTGTTTTTT. Translating gives CASSLVGTGWEKLFF. Combining the CDR3 with reference TRBV2 and TRBJ1-4 gives the whole variable domain EPEVTQTPSHQVTQMGQEVILRCVPISNHLYFYWYRQILGQKVEFLVSFYNNEISEKSEIFDDQFSVERPDGSNFTLKIRSTKLEDSAMYFCASSLVGTGWEKLFFGSGTQLSVL.

The V call is TRBV4-3, the J call TRBJ1-6; D gene ambiguous. Trimming pared 3 bases from V and 7 bases from J, leaving 16 bases between. The CDR3 loop spans 16 amino acids. The V gene's germline CDR1 is LGHNA and CDR2 YSLEER. In nucleotides, the CDR3 is TGCGCCAGCAGCCAGCAACGAAGCACTACGAATTCACCCCTCCACTTT. Protein product: CASSQQRSTTNSPLHF.

The V call is TRBV30, the J call TRBJ1-1; maybe TRBD1 (6 bases). The CDR3 length is 13 residues. With 2 bases removed from V and 4 bases from J, the gap between germline ends came to 11 bases. Germline values: CDR1 GTSNPN, CDR2 SVGIG (reference sequence). The CDR3 spells CAWSYRAVTEAFF. CDR3 DNA: TGTGCCTGGAGTTACAGGGCGGTCACTGAAGCTTTCTTT.

The CDR3 nucleotides are TGCGCCAGCAGCTTGTCAGGCTATAGCAATCAGCCCCAGCATTTT. Its translation: CASSLSGYSNQPQHF. V usage is TRBV5-1 and J usage is TRBJ1-5, with D uncertain. V gave up 1 base and J gave up 0 bases, with 8 bases separating them. The CDR3 is 15 residues long. Germline CDR1 is SGHRS and CDR2 is YFSETQ.

This CDR3 is CASSSGLGGSYSYEQYF. Here the CDR3 DNA reads TGTGCCAGCAGCTCGGGCCTCGGGGGTTCCTACTCCTACGAGCAGTACTTC. The chain couples TRBV5-6 to TRBJ2-7; the D gene is possibly TRBD2 (6 bases). The CDR3 length is 17 residues. CDR1 is SGHDT, CDR2 YYEEEE, per germline. V was pared by 3 bases and J by 0 bases, with 19 bases between.

This clone was counted a few times. The rearrangement joins TRBV6-6 to TRBJ1-1, with 7 bases aligning to TRBD1. CDR1 is MNHNY, CDR2 SVGAGI, per germline (reference sequence). The CDR3 runs 14 residues. J gave up 11 bases and V 2 bases, and 11 bases lay outside the gene matches. The CDR3 spells CASSYRPGTDGAFF. The CDR3 DNA is TGTGCCAGCAGTTACCGCCCTGGGACAGACGGGGCTTTCTTT.

The chain is built from TRBV5-1 and TRBJ2-5, with TRBD1 matching over 9 bases. The germline CDR1 and CDR2 sequences are SGHRS and YFSETQ. The CDR3 is made up of 14 amino acids. Germline trimming cut 10 bases from V and 1 base from J; bases unmatched to any gene: 8. The CDR3 region has the DNA TGCGCCGGCACAAAGGGACAGGGCCAAGAGACCCAGTACTTC. It is translated as CAGTKGQGQETQYF.

The rearrangement joins TRBV19 to TRBJ2-7; a possible D gene is TRBD1 (5 bases). V lost 3 bases and J 3 bases, leaving 15 bases between the germline ends. The CDR3 covers 15 residues. Germline assignment: CDR1 LNHDA and CDR2 SQIVND (reference sequence). In DNA, the CDR3 is TGTGCCAGTAGTATGGAAGGGGCAACAAGCTACGAGCAGTACTTC. Its protein is CASSMEGATSYEQYF.

The chain carries TRBV19 and TRBJ2-1; 7 bases are a match to TRBD2. CDR3 length equals 11 residues. Trimming removed 11 bases from V and 7 bases from J; junction bases left unmatched: 5. CDR1 LNHDA and CDR2 SQIVND come from the germline V gene (reference sequence). CDR3 coding DNA: TGTGCCTCGGACGGGAGGAATGAGCAGTTCTTC. Its protein product is CASDGRNEQFF.

The chain is built from TRBV5-1 and TRBJ1-5; tentatively, D is TRBD1 (5 bases). The CDR3 is 15 residues long. CDR1 is SGHRS and CDR2 is YFSETQ in the germline V gene. The V gene lost 0 bases and the J gene lost 2 bases, with 9 bases spanning the gap. This CDR3 reads CASSLAGGGNQPQHF. CDR3 DNA: TGCGCCAGCAGCTTGGCGGGGGGGGGCAATCAGCCCCAGCATTTT.

The chain couples TRBV21-1 to TRBJ2-7; the table's D call TRBD1 went unverified against the DNA. TRBV21-1 counts as a pseudogene. The CDR3 consists of 17 residues. CDR3 nucleotide sequence: TGTGCCAGCAGCAAAGCACGCACAACTACAGGGCCCTACGAGCAGTACTTC. It is translated as CASSKARTTTGPYEQYF.

The gene calls are TRBV19 and TRBJ1-2; maybe TRBD1 (5 bases). This CDR3 is 12 amino acids long. CDR1 and CDR2 from the germline V gene are LNHDA and SQIVND (reference sequence). V lost 7 bases to trimming and J lost 5 bases, with 11 bases between them. CDR3 region: CASTGEGYGYTF. The DNA of the CDR3 is TGTGCCAGTACGGGGGAAGGATATGGCTACACCTTC.

The V and J genes are TRBV10-3 and TRBJ1-4, with TRBD1 matching over 8 bases. Germline lookup yields CDR1 ENHRY and CDR2 SYGVKD. V trimming: 4 bases; J trimming: 8 bases; junction bases outside the gene matches: 3. The CDR3 extends over 13 amino acids. The CDR3 nucleotides read TGTGCCATCAGTGGTACAGGGGGAGAAAAACTGTTTTTT. Protein: CAISGTGGEKLFF.

The chain carries TRBV15 and TRBJ1-2; 7 bases fit TRBD1. Germline assignment: CDR1 LNHNV and CDR2 YYDKDF (reference sequence). The CDR3 has 15 amino acids. V gave up 1 base and J gave up 0 bases; unmatched junction bases: 2. The CDR3 DNA reads TGTGCCACCAGCAGAGCCAGGGGGGCTAACTATGGCTACACCTTC. It translates to CATSRARGANYGYTF.

V usage is TRBV7-2 and J usage is TRBJ2-5; D is perhaps TRBD2 (5 bases). The CDR3 covers 14 residues. The germline V and J ends were trimmed by 2 bases and 5 bases, with 12 bases remaining between them. CDR1 SGHTA and CDR2 FQGNSA come from the germline V gene. The CDR3 coding sequence is TGTGCCAGCAGCTTAAGAGGGCCACACGAGACCCAGTACTTC. This translates into CASSLRGPHETQYF.

The rearrangement joins TRBV6-1 to TRBJ2-1, with 7 bases that match TRBD1. Germline CDR1 MNHNS, CDR2 SASEGT. The J segment lost 6 bases and the V segment lost 8 bases, leaving 7 bases of the junction unmatched. This CDR3 is 13 amino acids long. CDR3 region: CASLRGLGNEQFF. The CDR3 bases are TGTGCCAGCCTAAGGGGGCTAGGCAATGAGCAGTTCTTC.

The chain employs TRBV15 and TRBJ2-7; 9 bases are shared with TRBD1. The CDR3 runs to 15 residues. Trimming removed 3 bases from V and 4 bases from J; junction bases left unmatched: 7. Germline V gene lookup returns CDR1 LNHNV and CDR2 YYDKDF (reference sequence). CDR3 sequence reads: CATSSDRDREYEQYF. CDR3 coding DNA: TGTGCCACCAGCAGCGACCGGGACAGGGAATACGAGCAGTACTTC.

The chain has TRBV4-1 and TRBJ2-3; 15 bases fit TRBD2. With V trimmed by 2 bases and J by 4 bases, 4 bases remained unmatched. The CDR3 totals 17 residues. The germline V gene encodes CDR1 MGHRA and CDR2 YSYEKL. Here the CDR3 DNA reads TGCGCCAGCAGCCAACAGTGGACTAGCGGGGGGGCAGATACGCAGTATTTT. It is translated as CASSQQWTSGGADTQYF.

This chain connects TRBV7-2 to TRBJ2-3; D is possibly TRBD2 (7 bases). V shed 5 bases and J shed 3 bases, with 21 bases lying between them. CDR3 length equals 17 residues. Germline V gives CDR1 SGHTA, CDR2 FQGNSA. The chain's CDR3 is CASSAVRGGRITDTQYF. In nucleotides, the CDR3 is TGTGCCAGCAGCGCCGTCCGCGGGGGCCGAATTACAGATACGCAGTATTTT.

CDR3 region: CASSYAASHSNQPQHF. CDR3 sequence (DNA): TGTGCCAGCAGTTACGCGGCCAGTCATAGCAATCAGCCCCAGCATTTT. The genes are TRBV6-5 and TRBJ1-5, with no clear D. This CDR3 is built from 16 residues. The V end lost 2 bases, the J end lost 0 bases, and 11 bases lay between the germline ends. Germline V gene sequence: CDR1 MNHEY, CDR2 SVGAGI.

This chain connects TRBV10-2 to TRBJ2-5; 10 bases line up with TRBD1. This CDR3 has 15 amino acids. Trimming cost V 5 bases and J 5 bases; bases outside gene matches: 8. The germline V gene encodes CDR1 WSHSY and CDR2 SAAADI. CDR3 bases: TGCGCCAGCAGTCTCCGACAGGGGGCTTGGGAGACCCAGTACTTC. Protein sequence: CASSLRQGAWETQYF.

The V gene is TRBV5-6, the J gene TRBJ1-4; TRBD1 agrees at 7 bases. Trimming at V came to 3 bases and at J to 12 bases, leaving 5 bases not matched to a gene. This CDR3 contains 12 residues. Per the germline V gene, CDR1 is SGHDT and CDR2 is YYEEEE. CDR3: CASSWARGELFF. The CDR3 region has the DNA TGTGCCAGCAGCTGGGCCAGGGGGGAACTGTTTTTT.

The V call is TRBV18, the J call TRBJ2-3; TRBD2 agrees at 10 bases. The CDR3 totals 17 residues. The germline V gene has CDR1 KGHSH and CDR2 LQKENI. V was pared by 1 base and J by 1 base, with 5 bases of the junction left unmatched. Here the CDR3 DNA reads TGTGCCAGCTCACCACTAGCGGGGGGCGGTCGCACAGATACGCAGTATTTT. Amino acids: CASSPLAGGGRTDTQYF.

In this sample, this clone turned up once. This chain joins TRBV6-5 and TRBJ1-6, with 7 bases identical to TRBD1. This CDR3 comprises 14 residues. J gave up 5 bases and V 7 bases, and 5 bases lay outside the gene matches. Germline V gene lookup returns CDR1 MNHEY and CDR2 SVGAGI. CDR3 in amino acids: CASTPGGNNSPLHF. For the CDR3, the DNA is TGTGCCAGCACCCCAGGGGGGAATAATTCACCCCTCCACTTT.

This sequence joins TRBV19 and TRBJ2-7, with TRBD1 identical over 7 bases. The length of the CDR3 is 17 residues. V shed 5 bases, J shed 4 bases, and the junction held 17 bases outside the gene matches. The germline CDR1 and CDR2 sequences are LNHDA and SQIVND (reference sequence). Here the CDR3 reads CASSPRYTGTAKYEQYF. Written as DNA, the CDR3 is TGTGCCAGTAGTCCGAGATACACCGGGACAGCAAAGTACGAGCAGTACTTC. Using reference TRBV19 and TRBJ2-7 for the parts outside the CDR3, the full variable domain is DGGITQSPKYLFRKEGQNVTLSCEQNLNHDAMYWYRQDPGQGLRLIYYSQIVNDFQKGDIAEGYSVSREKKESFPLTVTSAQKNPTAFYLCASSPRYTGTAKYEQYFGPGTRLTVT.